These 27 T cell receptor beta chains were all obtained from the same sample, sequenced in a study of T cell repertoires in cytomegalovirus infection. Each CDR3 protein is one row after TCRdb ran MiXCR on the reads. This table holds about 530,000 distinct CDR3 sequences, 26% found once. What was sequenced was PBMCs. These TCRs come from a human donor in good health (CMV status not recorded). Some clones in this sample may be carry-over from other donors' samples.

The chain employs TRBV7-3 and TRBJ2-2, with 8 bases that match TRBD2. The CDR3 has 18 residues. Germline V lookup: CDR1 SGHTA, CDR2 FQGTGA. J was trimmed by 0 bases and V by 0 bases; bases with no gene match: 6. CDR3 sequence: CASSLTPSGSANTGELFF. CDR3 in DNA: TGTGCCAGCAGCTTAACGCCCAGCGGGAGCGCGAACACCGGGGAGCTGTTTTTT.

The genes are TRBV6-2 or TRBV6-3 and TRBJ2-7; no reliable D call. Between the trimmed V and J ends, which lost 0 bases and 12 bases, there was a span of 18 bases. This CDR3 contains 14 residues. Germline CDR1 and CDR2: MNHEY and SVGEGT. The CDR3 spells CASSYSDPSRGRYV. CDR3 sequence (DNA): TGTGCCAGCAGTTACTCGGACCCATCAAGAGGACGGTACGTC.

This clonotype appeared many times. The gene calls are TRBV7-2 and TRBJ1-4, with TRBD1 matching over 7 bases. CDR1 SGHTA and CDR2 FQGNSA come from the germline V gene. Trimming took 6 bases from V and 7 from J; bases not matched to a gene: 8. The CDR3 runs to 14 residues. CDR3 bases: TGTGCCAGCAGACCCGACAGGGTCAGTGAAAAACTGTTTTTT. This encodes CASRPDRVSEKLFF.

The table lists this clonotype with a few counts. J is TRBJ2-6 and V is TRBV7-9; D not resolved. The V gene lost 5 bases and the J gene lost 0 bases, with 14 bases spanning the gap. CDR3 length: 17 amino acids. CDR1 SEHNR and CDR2 FQNEAQ come from the germline V gene (reference sequence). CDR3 in DNA: TGTGCCAGCAGCGTCAGGAGCGTCCTCTCTGGGGCCAACGTCCTGACTTTC. Translated: CASSVRSVLSGANVLTF.

This clonotype has only a few counts. This chain connects TRBV27 to TRBJ2-1, with D uncertain. The germline V gene encodes CDR1 MNHEY and CDR2 SMNVEV (reference sequence). V gave up 5 bases and J gave up 4 bases, with 12 bases separating them. The CDR3 runs 14 residues. CDR3 in amino acids: CASSLEVPYNEQFF. The CDR3 DNA follows: TGTGCCAGCAGTCTCGAGGTTCCTTACAATGAGCAGTTCTTC.

This clonotype showed up just a few times. The chain joins TRBV12-3 or TRBV12-4 to TRBJ2-1; no definite D call. The germline V and J ends were trimmed by 3 bases and 1 base, with 10 bases remaining between them. CDR3 length: 15 residues. The CDR3 is CASSFGQESYNEQFF. CDR3 in DNA: TGTGCCAGCAGTTTCGGCCAGGAGTCCTACAATGAGCAGTTCTTC.

This clonotype was counted between two and nine times. The gene calls are TRBV18 and TRBJ2-6; perhaps D is TRBD1 or TRBD2 (5 bases each). Between the trimmed V and J ends, which lost 3 bases and 0 bases, there was a span of 24 bases. The CDR3 runs to 21 residues. Germline V gene lookup returns CDR1 KGHSH and CDR2 LQKENI. The DNA of the CDR3 is TGTGCCAGCTCACCCCGCTTTACCGGGACGGATATTACCTCTGGGGCCAACGTCCTGACTTTC. This encodes CASSPRFTGTDITSGANVLTF.

The chain combines TRBV9 with TRBJ1-2, with 9 bases that match TRBD1. There are 17 residues in the CDR3. Trimming removed 3 bases from V and 6 bases from J; junction bases left unmatched: 15. CDR1 and CDR2 from the germline V gene are SGDLS and YYNGEE. The CDR3 sequence is CASSGGPPSTGGDGYTF. As DNA, the CDR3 is TGTGCCAGCAGCGGCGGCCCCCCATCGACAGGGGGGGATGGCTACACCTTC.

The chain has TRBV28 and TRBJ1-1; D ambiguous. V was pared by 3 bases and J by 4 bases, with 12 bases between. Germline V gene sequence: CDR1 MDHEN, CDR2 SYDVKM. CDR3 size: 14 residues. This chain's CDR3 is CASSLPGWRTEAFF. In nucleotides, the CDR3 is TGTGCCAGCAGTTTGCCCGGTTGGCGCACTGAAGCTTTCTTT.

The V gene is TRBV11-2, the J gene TRBJ2-1, with 10 bases fitting TRBD2. The length of the CDR3 is 16 residues. Trimming cost V 1 base and J 5 bases; bases outside gene matches: 5. Germline V gene data show CDR1 as SGHAT and CDR2 as FQNNGV. The CDR3 is CASSLGASGRHNEQFF. The CDR3 DNA sequence: TGTGCCAGCAGCTTAGGCGCTAGCGGGAGACACAATGAGCAGTTCTTC.

This clonotype came up a few times. A much larger clone sits a single nucleotide away, making a read error possible. The chain recombines TRBV11-3 with TRBJ1-1, with 7 nucleotides matching TRBD1. From germline, CDR1 is SGHNT and CDR2 YENEEA. The ends lost 0 bases at V and 8 bases at J; junction bases unmatched: 0. CDR3 length equals 12 residues. CDR3 nucleotides: TGTGCCAGCAGCTTAGAGACAGGGGAAGCTTTCTTT. Its protein is CASSLETGEAFF. Based on the CDR3 plus reference TRBV11-3 and TRBJ1-1, the full variable domain is EAGVVQSPRYKIIEKKQPVAFWCNPISGHNTLYWYLQNLGQGPELLIRYENEEAVDDSQLPKDRFSAERLKGVDSTLKIQPAELGDSAVYLCASSLETGEAFFGQGTRLTVV.

This clonotype has more than one count but fewer than ten. The chain employs TRBV7-8 and TRBJ2-1, with D uncertain. V gave up 5 bases and J gave up 9 bases, with 14 bases separating them. CDR1 SGHVS and CDR2 FQNEAQ come from the germline V gene. The CDR3 length is 13 residues. CDR3 DNA sequence: TGTGCCAGCAGCCCAGCCCTAGGTGGTGAGCAGTTCTTC. It is translated as CASSPALGGEQFF.

This clonotype was seen many times. The rearrangement uses TRBV6-1 and TRBJ2-5; the D gene is possibly TRBD1 (6 bases). This CDR3 contains 18 residues. Germline CDR1 reads MNHNS; CDR2 reads SASEGT. V lost 11 bases and J 3 bases, leaving 31 bases between the germline ends. CDR3 sequence: CAPRSEKGHTLGEETQYF. The DNA for the CDR3 is TGTGCCCCAAGAAGCGAAAAGGGACATACCCTGGGAGAAGAGACCCAGTACTTC.

CDR3: CASRPRTAYLEKLFF. DNA for the CDR3: TGTGCCAGCAGACCTAGGACAGCCTACCTTGAAAAACTGTTTTTT. The chain recombines TRBV28 with TRBJ1-4, with D possibly matching TRBD1 (6 bases). Germline CDR1 is MDHEN and CDR2 is SYDVKM. CDR3 length equals 15 residues. Trimming pared 6 bases from V and 7 bases from J, leaving 18 bases between.

V is TRBV7-6 and J is TRBJ1-3, with 8 bases identical to TRBD1. The CDR3 is 17 amino acids. V dropped 2 bases and J dropped 3; count of bases not matched to a gene: 9. CDR1 SGHVS and CDR2 FNYEAQ come from the germline V gene. CDR3 bases: TGTGCCAGCAGCTTACTGGTTCAGGGGGCCGTTGGAAACACCATATATTTT. It translates to CASSLLVQGAVGNTIYF.

This clonotype appeared many times. This chain links TRBV7-2 with TRBJ1-1, with 10 bases lining up with TRBD1. The CDR3 has 13 amino acids. Germline V gene lookup returns CDR1 SGHTA and CDR2 FQGNSA. Trimming removed 3 bases from V and 6 bases from J; junction bases left unmatched: 1. The CDR3 spells CASSFDRGPEAFF. CDR3 bases: TGTGCCAGCAGCTTTGACAGGGGGCCTGAAGCTTTCTTT.

The CDR3 nucleotides are TGTGCCAGCAGCGATGGACTAGCGGGAGGTGGCTATGAGCAGTTCTTC. Protein sequence: CASSDGLAGGGYEQFF. The chain uses TRBV5-6 and TRBJ2-1; 14 bases line up with TRBD2. The CDR3 sequence is 16 residues long. Germline CDR1 is SGHDT and CDR2 is YYEEEE. V was pared by 4 bases and J by 8 bases, with 8 bases of the junction left unmatched.

This chain links TRBV5-5 with TRBJ1-5, with D possibly TRBD1 on 6 matching bases. The CDR3 contains 15 residues. Germline CDR1 reads SGHKS; CDR2 reads YYEKEE (reference sequence). Trimming shortened V by 4 bases and J by 4 bases, and 15 bases separated the two germline ends. In nucleotides, the CDR3 is TGTGCCAGCAGCATTGCTTGGACAGCAAATCAGCCCCAGCATTTT. Translated: CASSIAWTANQPQHF. The entire variable domain, with the rest obtained from reference TRBV5-5 and TRBJ1-5, is as follows: DAGVTQSPTHLIKTRGQQVTLRCSPISGHKSVSWYQQVLGQGPQFIFQYYEKEERGRGNFPDRFSARQFPNYSSELNVNALLLGDSALYLCASSIAWTANQPQHFGDGTRLSIL.

This chain uses TRBV12-3 or TRBV12-4 with TRBJ2-6; the D gene is possibly TRBD2 (6 bases). V was shortened by 2 bases and J by 2 bases, with 13 bases between the two germline ends. The CDR3 has 17 amino acids. CDR3 loop: CASSLNLGGAGANVLTF. The CDR3 bases are TGTGCCAGCAGTTTAAATCTGGGGGGAGCTGGGGCCAACGTCCTGACTTTC.

The chain carries TRBV12-3 or TRBV12-4 and TRBJ2-5; D unclear. V lost 4 bases to trimming and J lost 3 bases, with 12 bases between them. The CDR3 contains 14 residues. The CDR3 reads CASSSGRVKETQYF. In DNA form, the CDR3 reads TGTGCCAGCAGTTCTGGAAGGGTAAAAGAGACCCAGTACTTC.

V usage is TRBV30 and J usage is TRBJ2-1, with D perhaps assigned TRBD1 or TRBD2 (6 bases each). The V gene's germline CDR1 is GTSNPN and CDR2 SVGIG (reference sequence). The CDR3 length is 12 residues. V lost 2 bases and J 9 bases, leaving 11 bases between the germline ends. DNA for the CDR3: TGTGCCTGGAGTTCACAGGGAGGTGAGCAGTTCTTC. Protein product: CAWSSQGGEQFF.

J is TRBJ2-1 and V is TRBV29-1, with a tentative D call TRBD1 (5 bases). The V and J ends lost 7 bases and 5 bases respectively, with 12 bases between them. This CDR3 comprises 12 residues. Germline CDR1 and CDR2: SQVTM and ANQGSEA. CDR3 DNA: TGCAGCGCCACAGACAGTCACAATGAGCAGTTCTTC. This encodes CSATDSHNEQFF.

The chain is built from TRBV4-1 and TRBJ1-1, with a possible D match to TRBD1 (5 bases). V was pared by 7 bases and J by 5 bases, with 20 bases between. This CDR3 is built from 15 residues. Per the germline V gene, CDR1 is MGHRA and CDR2 is YSYEKL. The CDR3 coding sequence is TGCGCCAGCATAATGGGTATGGGGACCACTACTGAAGCTTTCTTT. This sequence encodes CASIMGMGTTTEAFF.

CDR3 in DNA: TGCAGTGCTAGAGGGTCCGTGACGAACACCGGGGAGCTGTTTTTT. This encodes CSARGSVTNTGELFF. The J gene is TRBJ2-2, the V gene TRBV20-1; D is unresolved. V shed 1 base and J shed 0 bases, with 9 bases lying between them. The CDR3 extends over 15 amino acids. Germline CDR1 and CDR2: DFQATT and SNEGSKA (reference sequence).

The V and J genes are TRBV27 and TRBJ2-3, with D perhaps TRBD2 (6 bases). The CDR3 contains 16 residues. Deletions cut 6 bases from V and 0 bases from J, with 16 bases between. From germline, CDR1 is MNHEY and CDR2 SMNVEV (reference sequence). The CDR3 here is CASSPGGGPSTDTQYF. The CDR3 coding sequence is TGTGCCAGCAGCCCCGGGGGAGGACCTAGCACAGATACGCAGTATTTT.

The V call is TRBV10-3, the J call TRBJ2-7; a possible D gene is TRBD2 (5 bases). The CDR3 spans 16 residues. The V gene's germline CDR1 is ENHRY and CDR2 SYGVKD. The germline V and J ends were trimmed by 2 bases and 3 bases, with 17 bases remaining between them. The CDR3 sequence is CAISETRGPLDYEQYF. The CDR3 nucleotides read TGTGCCATCAGTGAGACTCGCGGGCCTCTTGACTACGAGCAGTACTTC.

The chain uses TRBV7-6 and TRBJ2-1; 8 nucleotides align to TRBD2. The V gene's germline CDR1 is SGHVS and CDR2 FNYEAQ. Trimming at V came to 6 bases and at J to 0 bases, leaving 13 bases not matched to a gene. This CDR3 comprises 18 residues. Written as DNA, the CDR3 is TGTGCCAGCAGTCTAGGGTCACTAGCGGCGAGCTCCTACAATGAGCAGTTCTTC. This gives the protein CASSLGSLAASSYNEQFF.